The 29 T cell receptor beta chains below come from one sample, sequenced in a study of blood T cell repertoires in COVID-19. Method: immunoSEQ multiplex PCR; TCRdb's copy keeps in-frame clones and lacks some. The sample yields approximately 150,000 clones, approximately 90% seen once. Sequences were obtained from peripheral blood. These receptors came from a woman between 50 and 59 years old with acute or convalescent COVID-19.

In this sample, this clone turned up once. The V call is TRBV6-1, the J call TRBJ1-4; 10 nucleotides match TRBD1. The CDR3 is 14 residues long. Looked up from germline, CDR1 is MNHNS and CDR2 is SASEGT. Unmatched junction bases numbered 0, after V lost 3 bases and J lost 5 bases. CDR3 bases: TGTGCCAGCAGTGAGGGACAGGGGAATGAAAAACTGTTTTTT. Protein sequence: CASSEGQGNEKLFF.

This clone was recorded a few times. The chain has TRBV11-2 and TRBJ1-4; D remains unclear. Germline V gene sequence: CDR1 SGHAT, CDR2 FQNNGV. Trimming took off 1 base at V and 5 bases at J, with 8 bases between the two ends. CDR3 size: 14 residues. The CDR3 DNA is TGTGCCAGCAGCTTAGCACAGATAAATGAAAAACTGTTTTTT. The encoded protein is CASSLAQINEKLFF.

The V gene is TRBV9, the J gene TRBJ2-1, with D perhaps matching TRBD2 (5 bases). V lost 0 bases, J lost 0 bases, and 13 bases lay in between. CDR1 SGDLS and CDR2 YYNGEE come from the germline V gene. This CDR3 comprises 17 residues. As DNA, the CDR3 is TGTGCCAGCAGCGTAGGATCCCAGCGGAGCTCCTACAATGAGCAGTTCTTC. Translating it yields CASSVGSQRSSYNEQFF.

The V gene is TRBV5-1, the J gene TRBJ1-2, with 7 positions matching TRBD1. The germline V gene has CDR1 SGHRS and CDR2 YFSETQ. V shed 4 bases, J shed 4 bases, and the junction held 4 bases outside the gene matches. The CDR3 extends over 13 amino acids. The CDR3 protein is CASSRDSFYGYTF. CDR3 bases: TGCGCCAGCAGCCGGGACAGCTTCTATGGCTACACCTTC.

This chain links TRBV3-1 (or the pseudogene TRBV3-2) with TRBJ1-5; D ambiguous. Deletions cut 0 bases from V and 1 base from J, with 4 bases between. Germline values: CDR1 LGHDT, CDR2 YNNKEL (reference sequence). CDR3 length equals 14 residues. CDR3 region: CASSQDLSNQPQHF. The CDR3 DNA sequence: TGTGCCAGCAGCCAAGACCTCAGCAATCAGCCCCAGCATTTT.

This chain uses TRBV2 with TRBJ2-5; TRBD1 agrees at 7 bases. The V gene end was trimmed by 2 bases and the J gene end by 4 bases; junction bases not matched to a gene: 4. The CDR3 is 14 residues long. Germline V gene sequence: CDR1 SNHLY, CDR2 FYNNEI. CDR3 in amino acids: CASSEQTGAETQYF. CDR3 bases: TGTGCCAGCAGTGAACAAACAGGGGCAGAGACCCAGTACTTC.

The chain links TRBV7-3 to TRBJ2-1, with TRBD2 matching 9 bases. CDR1 and CDR2 (germline): SGHTA, FQGTGA. The ends lost 5 bases at V and 8 bases at J; junction bases unmatched: 13. This CDR3 region has 16 residues. The DNA for the CDR3 is TGTGCCAGCAGCCCACTTTTAGGCGGGGGGGCCGATGAGCAGTTCTTC. Its protein product is CASSPLLGGGADEQFF.

The V gene is TRBV5-1, the J gene TRBJ1-1, with D perhaps TRBD1 (5 bases). This CDR3 is built from 14 residues. The germline V and J ends were trimmed by 4 bases and 3 bases, with 13 bases remaining between them. CDR1 and CDR2 from the germline V gene are SGHRS and YFSETQ. The CDR3 DNA follows: TGCGCCAGCAGCCAGGCGGGGGGTCACACTGAAGCTTTCTTT. This sequence encodes CASSQAGGHTEAFF.

The chain is built from TRBV5-6 and TRBJ1-3, with unresolved D. V lost 4 bases and J lost 0, with 17 bases in between. The CDR3 runs 17 residues. Germline V lookup: CDR1 SGHDT, CDR2 YYEEEE. CDR3 in amino acids: CASSPAAGTFSGNTIYF. CDR3 nucleotide sequence: TGTGCCAGCAGCCCCGCCGCAGGCACTTTCTCTGGAAACACCATATATTTT.

The chain employs TRBV30 and TRBJ1-2, with 9 bases aligning to TRBD1. The CDR3 is 13 residues long. The trim removed 3 bases at V and 3 bases at J, leaving 2 bases unmatched. Germline CDR1 is GTSNPN and CDR2 is SVGIG (reference sequence). CDR3 sequence reads: CAWRGDRDYGYTF. CDR3 DNA sequence: TGTGCCTGGAGGGGGGACAGGGACTATGGCTACACCTTC. The full variable domain, its missing parts supplied by reference TRBV30 and TRBJ1-2, is SQTIHQWPATLVQPVGSPLSLECTVEGTSNPNLYWYRQAAGRGLQLLFYSVGIGQISSEVPQNLSASRPQDRQFILSSKKLLLSDSGFYLCAWRGDRDYGYTFGSGTRLTVV.

J is TRBJ2-3 and V is TRBV7-2; possibly TRBD1 for D (5 bases). Looked up from germline, CDR1 is SGHTA and CDR2 is FQGNSA. This CDR3 comprises 16 residues. Deletions cut 7 bases from V and 1 base from J, with 18 bases between. The CDR3 sequence: CASTSRVLGGTDTQYF. The CDR3 DNA reads TGTGCCAGCACCTCCCGGGTCCTAGGGGGCACAGATACGCAGTATTTT.

The J gene is TRBJ1-4, the V gene TRBV6-6; D is possibly TRBD1 (6 bases). Trimming left V 5 bases short and J 8 bases short, with 12 bases between. Germline V gene data show CDR1 as MNHNY and CDR2 as SVGAGI (reference sequence). The CDR3 sequence is 13 residues long. In DNA form, the CDR3 reads TGTGCCAGCAGTCTACAGGGTTCCGAAAAACTGTTTTTT. It encodes CASSLQGSEKLFF.

This clone came up a few times. The genes are TRBV19 and TRBJ1-6; 8 nucleotides match TRBD1. Per germline, CDR1 LNHDA and CDR2 SQIVND (reference sequence). The CDR3 runs to 14 residues. V lost 1 base to trimming and J lost 8 bases; unmatched junction nucleotides: 1. The CDR3 reads CASSIVQGDSPLHF. Written as DNA, the CDR3 is TGTGCCAGTAGTATAGTACAGGGGGATTCACCCCTCCACTTT.

The rearrangement joins TRBV6-2 or TRBV6-3 to TRBJ2-7, with 11 bases fitting TRBD2. Trimming took 4 bases from V and 2 from J; bases not matched to a gene: 7. This CDR3 has 16 residues. Germline V CDR1 and CDR2: MNHEY, SVGEGT. The CDR3 sequence: CASSSGTSGAPYEQYF. The CDR3 nucleotides read TGTGCCAGCAGTTCCGGGACTAGCGGAGCCCCCTACGAGCAGTACTTC.

This clone has only one observation. Here the CDR3 DNA reads TGTGCCAGCAGCTCCCTCGGGACAGGGTTAGATACGCAGTATTTT. It specifies CASSSLGTGLDTQYF. The chain links TRBV7-2 to TRBJ2-3; 9 bases are shared with TRBD1. J was trimmed by 5 bases and V by 4 bases; bases with no gene match: 7. Germline lookup yields CDR1 SGHTA and CDR2 FQGNSA. This CDR3 has 15 residues.

CDR3 nucleotides: TGTGCCACCAGCACCCAGGGACAGGGGTCAGGAAACACCATATATTTT. It is translated as CATSTQGQGSGNTIYF. This sequence joins TRBV15 and TRBJ1-3; TRBD1 aligns across 10 bases. Trimming took 4 bases from V and 4 from J; bases not matched to a gene: 7. The germline CDR1 and CDR2 sequences are LNHNV and YYDKDF (reference sequence). The CDR3 is 16 residues long.

The chain carries TRBV5-6 and TRBJ1-2; TRBD1 matches at 9 bases. CDR1 and CDR2 from the germline V gene are SGHDT and YYEEEE. After removal of 1 base from V and 4 bases from J, the junction contained 8 bases not matched to a gene. This CDR3 spans 16 amino acids. The CDR3 reads CASSLRGTGYGYGYTF. The CDR3, as DNA: TGTGCCAGCAGCTTGAGGGGGACAGGGTACGGCTATGGCTACACCTTC.

This clone appeared once. The gene calls are TRBV7-9 and TRBJ1-2; D is unresolved. V lost 5 bases to trimming and J lost 1 base, with 11 bases between them. CDR1 SEHNR and CDR2 FQNEAQ come from the germline V gene (reference sequence). The CDR3 contains 14 residues. CDR3 nucleotide sequence: TGTGCCAGCAGCCACCCTACAGTTAACTATGGCTACACCTTC. It translates to CASSHPTVNYGYTF.

Within the sample, this clone is medium-sized. The CDR3 spells CASSRYYEQYF. The DNA of the CDR3 is TGTGCCAGCAGTCGTTACTACGAGCAGTACTTC. The chain carries TRBV6-2 or TRBV6-3 and TRBJ2-7, with no clear D. V shed 5 bases and J shed 3 bases, with 5 bases lying between them. Germline-derived CDR1 and CDR2 are MNHEY and SVGEGT. This CDR3 region has 11 residues.

The chain combines TRBV7-2 with TRBJ1-2; D gene unclear. V was cut by 3 bases and J by 7 bases, with 12 bases left in between. CDR1 and CDR2 from the germline V gene are SGHTA and FQGNSA. This CDR3 contains 13 residues. The CDR3 loop reads CASSLGGKSGYTF. The CDR3 DNA sequence: TGTGCCAGCAGCTTGGGCGGGAAAAGTGGCTACACCTTC.

The V call is TRBV30, the J call TRBJ2-6; 10 bases agree with TRBD1. This CDR3 is 18 amino acids long. Trimming cost V 4 bases and J 1 base; bases outside gene matches: 10. Germline V gene sequence: CDR1 GTSNPN, CDR2 SVGIG (reference sequence). CDR3 residues: CAWTGTGVIPSGANVLTF. The DNA for the CDR3 is TGTGCCTGGACCGGGACAGGGGTGATTCCATCTGGGGCCAACGTCCTGACTTTC. The variable domain in full, completed from reference TRBV30 and TRBJ2-6, reads SQTIHQWPATLVQPVGSPLSLECTVEGTSNPNLYWYRQAAGRGLQLLFYSVGIGQISSEVPQNLSASRPQDRQFILSSKKLLLSDSGFYLCAWTGTGVIPSGANVLTFGAGSRLTVL.

The chain couples TRBV7-9 to TRBJ2-5, with 8 bases lining up with TRBD1. V gave up 5 bases and J gave up 5 bases; unmatched junction bases: 10. CDR1 is SEHNR and CDR2 is FQNEAQ in the germline V gene (reference sequence). The CDR3 loop spans 15 amino acids. CDR3 sequence (DNA): TGTGCCAGCAGCCTCCGGACAGGGCAGGGCGAGACCCAGTACTTC. Translated, it gives CASSLRTGQGETQYF.

This chain connects TRBV9 to TRBJ1-1; D may be TRBD1 (5 bases). The CDR3 is 13 amino acids. Per germline, CDR1 SGDLS and CDR2 YYNGEE. V was cut by 4 bases and J by 11 bases, with 18 bases left in between. This CDR3 reads CASSPQDTNGAFF. The CDR3 coding sequence is TGTGCCAGCAGCCCCCAGGACACCAATGGCGCTTTCTTT.

The chain is built from TRBV5-5 and TRBJ2-3, with no clear D. V lost 4 bases and J 4 bases, leaving 16 bases between the germline ends. CDR3 length equals 15 residues. The V gene's germline CDR1 is SGHKS and CDR2 YYEKEE (reference sequence). DNA for the CDR3: TGTGCCAGCAGCGCCCTCCTTTTAGCCGCAGATACGCAGTATTTT. Protein: CASSALLLAADTQYF.

V usage is TRBV19 and J usage is TRBJ2-7; D possibly corresponds to TRBD2 (5 bases). Germline V gene data show CDR1 as LNHDA and CDR2 as SQIVND (reference sequence). CDR3 size: 14 residues. V was cut by 3 bases and J by 2 bases, with 11 bases left in between. The DNA for the CDR3 is TGTGCCAGTAGTATGGACTTTAATCCCTACGAGCAGTACTTC. This encodes CASSMDFNPYEQYF.

This rearrangement joins TRBV6-2 or TRBV6-3 to TRBJ1-5, with 8 bases identical to TRBD1. This CDR3 is 16 amino acids long. Germline CDR1 reads MNHEY; CDR2 reads SVGEGT. With 0 bases clipped from V and 5 bases from J, the junction kept 6 bases outside the gene matches. Here the CDR3 DNA reads TGTGCCAGCAGTTACTCGAGGACAGGGATTTATCAGCCCCAGCATTTT. Protein sequence: CASSYSRTGIYQPQHF.

This chain joins TRBV27 and TRBJ2-3; no reliable D call. The germline V and J ends were trimmed by 5 bases and 5 bases, with 8 bases remaining between them. The CDR3 spans 12 residues. CDR1 is MNHEY and CDR2 is SMNVEV in the germline V gene (reference sequence). This chain's CDR3 is CASSPTGDTQYF. As DNA, the CDR3 is TGTGCCAGCAGTCCCACCGGAGATACGCAGTATTTT.

V gene TRBV18 combines with J gene TRBJ2-7; 8 nucleotides line up with TRBD2. The CDR3 consists of 15 residues. With 3 bases clipped from V and 11 bases from J, the junction kept 15 bases outside the gene matches. Germline CDR1 KGHSH, CDR2 LQKENI. CDR3 in DNA: TGTGCCAGCTCACCCCAGGGCGTACTAGCGGATGAGGAGTACTTC. This translates into CASSPQGVLADEEYF.

The chain joins TRBV6-2 or TRBV6-3 to TRBJ1-1, with D possibly matching TRBD1 (5 bases). The CDR3 consists of 13 residues. The germline V gene has CDR1 MNHEY and CDR2 SVGEGT. Trimming took 2 bases from V and 7 from J, leaving 11 bases between them. For the CDR3, the DNA is TGTGCCAGCAGTTACGTGGGGCGGGATGAAGCTTTCTTT. As protein: CASSYVGRDEAFF.